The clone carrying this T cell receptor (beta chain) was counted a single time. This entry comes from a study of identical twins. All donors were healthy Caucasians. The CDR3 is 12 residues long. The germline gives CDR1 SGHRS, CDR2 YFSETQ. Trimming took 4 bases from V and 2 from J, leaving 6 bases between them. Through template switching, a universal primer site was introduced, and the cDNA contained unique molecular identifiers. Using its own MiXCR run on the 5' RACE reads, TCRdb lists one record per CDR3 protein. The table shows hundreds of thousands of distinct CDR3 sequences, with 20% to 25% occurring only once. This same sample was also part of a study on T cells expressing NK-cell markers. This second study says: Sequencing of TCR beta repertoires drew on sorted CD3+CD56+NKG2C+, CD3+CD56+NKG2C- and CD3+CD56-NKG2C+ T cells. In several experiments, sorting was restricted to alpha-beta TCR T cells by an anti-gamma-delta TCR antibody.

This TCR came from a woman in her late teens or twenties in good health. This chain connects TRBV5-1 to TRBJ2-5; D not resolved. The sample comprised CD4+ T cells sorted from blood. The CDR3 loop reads CASSVEQETQYF. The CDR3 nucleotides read TGCGCCAGCAGCGTGGAACAAGAGACCCAGTACTTC.